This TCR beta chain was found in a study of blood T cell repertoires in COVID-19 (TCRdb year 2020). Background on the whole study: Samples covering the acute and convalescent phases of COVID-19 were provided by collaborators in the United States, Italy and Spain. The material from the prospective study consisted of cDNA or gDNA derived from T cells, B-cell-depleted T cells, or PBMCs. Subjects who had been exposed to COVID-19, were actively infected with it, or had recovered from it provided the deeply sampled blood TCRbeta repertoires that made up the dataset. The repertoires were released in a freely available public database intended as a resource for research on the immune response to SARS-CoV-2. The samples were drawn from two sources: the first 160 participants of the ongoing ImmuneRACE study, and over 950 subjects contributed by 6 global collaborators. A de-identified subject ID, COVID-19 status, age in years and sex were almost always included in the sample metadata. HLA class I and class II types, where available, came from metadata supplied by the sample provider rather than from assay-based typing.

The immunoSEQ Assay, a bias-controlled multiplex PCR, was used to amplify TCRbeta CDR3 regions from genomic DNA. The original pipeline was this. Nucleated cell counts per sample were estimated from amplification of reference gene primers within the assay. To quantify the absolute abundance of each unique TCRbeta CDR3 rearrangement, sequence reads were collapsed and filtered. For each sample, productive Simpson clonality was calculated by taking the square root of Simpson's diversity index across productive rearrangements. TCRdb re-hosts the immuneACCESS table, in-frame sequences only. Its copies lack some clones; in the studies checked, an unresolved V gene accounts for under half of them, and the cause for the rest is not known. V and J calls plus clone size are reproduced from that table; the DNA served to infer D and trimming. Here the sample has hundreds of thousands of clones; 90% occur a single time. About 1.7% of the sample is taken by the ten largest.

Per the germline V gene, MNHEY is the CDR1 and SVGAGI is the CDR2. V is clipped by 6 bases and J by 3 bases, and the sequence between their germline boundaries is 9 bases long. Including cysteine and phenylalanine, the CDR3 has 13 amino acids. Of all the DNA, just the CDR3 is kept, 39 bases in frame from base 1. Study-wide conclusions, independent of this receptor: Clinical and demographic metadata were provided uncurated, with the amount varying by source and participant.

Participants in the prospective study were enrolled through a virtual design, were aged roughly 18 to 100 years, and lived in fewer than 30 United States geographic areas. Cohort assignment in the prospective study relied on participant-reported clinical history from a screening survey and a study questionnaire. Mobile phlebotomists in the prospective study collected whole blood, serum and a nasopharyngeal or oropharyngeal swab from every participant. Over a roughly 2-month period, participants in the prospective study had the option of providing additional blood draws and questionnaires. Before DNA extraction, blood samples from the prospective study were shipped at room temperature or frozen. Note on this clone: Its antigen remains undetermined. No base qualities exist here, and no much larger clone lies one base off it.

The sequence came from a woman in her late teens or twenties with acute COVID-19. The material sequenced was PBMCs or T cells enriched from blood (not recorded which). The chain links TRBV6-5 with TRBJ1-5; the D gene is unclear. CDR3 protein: CASRNSPNQPQHF. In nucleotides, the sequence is TGTGCCAGCAGAAACAGCCCCAATCAGCCCCAGCATTTT.